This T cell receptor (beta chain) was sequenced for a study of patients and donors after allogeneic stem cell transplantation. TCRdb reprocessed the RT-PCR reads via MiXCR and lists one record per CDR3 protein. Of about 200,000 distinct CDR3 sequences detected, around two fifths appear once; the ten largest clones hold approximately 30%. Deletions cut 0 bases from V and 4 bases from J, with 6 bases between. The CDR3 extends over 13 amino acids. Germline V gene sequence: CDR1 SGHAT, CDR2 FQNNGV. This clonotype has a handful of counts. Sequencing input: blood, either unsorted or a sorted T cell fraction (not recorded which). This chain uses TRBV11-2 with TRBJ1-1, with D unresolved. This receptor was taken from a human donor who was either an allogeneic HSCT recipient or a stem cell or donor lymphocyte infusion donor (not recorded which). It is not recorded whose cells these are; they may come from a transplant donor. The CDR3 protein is CASSLELPTEAFF. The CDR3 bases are TGTGCCAGCAGCTTAGAGTTACCCACTGAAGCTTTCTTT. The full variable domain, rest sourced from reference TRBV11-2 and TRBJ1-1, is EAGVAQSPRYKIIEKRQSVAFWCNPISGHATLYWYQQILGQGPKLLIQFQNNGVVDDSQLPKDRFSAERLKGVDSTLKIQPAKLEDSAVYLCASSLELPTEAFFGQGTRLTVV.